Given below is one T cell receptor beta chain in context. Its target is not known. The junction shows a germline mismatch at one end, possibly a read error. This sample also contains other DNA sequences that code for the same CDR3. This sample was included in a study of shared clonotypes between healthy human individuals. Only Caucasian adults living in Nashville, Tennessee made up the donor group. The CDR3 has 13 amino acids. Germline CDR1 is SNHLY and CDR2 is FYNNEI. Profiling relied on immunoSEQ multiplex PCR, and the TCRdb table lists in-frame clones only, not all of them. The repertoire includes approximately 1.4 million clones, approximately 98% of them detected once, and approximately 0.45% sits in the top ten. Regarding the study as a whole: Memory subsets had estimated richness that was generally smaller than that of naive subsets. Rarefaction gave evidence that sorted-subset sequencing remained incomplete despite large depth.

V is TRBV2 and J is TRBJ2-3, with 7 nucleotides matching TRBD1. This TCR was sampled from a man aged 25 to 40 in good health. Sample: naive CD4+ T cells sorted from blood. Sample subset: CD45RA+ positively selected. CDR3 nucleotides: TGTGCTAGCAGGCGACAGGGACCAGATACGCAGTATTTT. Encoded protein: CASRRQGPDTQYF.